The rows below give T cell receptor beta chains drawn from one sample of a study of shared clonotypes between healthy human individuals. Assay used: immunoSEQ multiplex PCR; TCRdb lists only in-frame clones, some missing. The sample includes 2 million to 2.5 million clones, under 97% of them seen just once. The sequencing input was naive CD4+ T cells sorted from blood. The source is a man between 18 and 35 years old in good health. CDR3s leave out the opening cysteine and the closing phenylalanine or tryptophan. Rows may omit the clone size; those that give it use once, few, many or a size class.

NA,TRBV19,ASSIAGTSGANNEQF
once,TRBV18,ASSPQRQGNTEAF
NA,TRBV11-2,ASSLPSPGQGAQGIQY
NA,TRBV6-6,ASSYRGQGNEKLF
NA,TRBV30,AWSVLGIRETQY
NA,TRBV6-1,ASSAAQRRGTQY
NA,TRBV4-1,ASSLQGDGPYEQY
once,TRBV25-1,ASGKAAGGSYNSPLH
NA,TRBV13,ASSLVEHSRIGTDTQY
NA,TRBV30,ACPGPGANVLT
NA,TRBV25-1,ASSDPGTQY
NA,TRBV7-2,ASSLRAGTEAF
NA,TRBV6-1,ASDGWSYEQY
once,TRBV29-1,SVRTSGRDTQY
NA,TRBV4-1,ASSRTSGQGYEQY
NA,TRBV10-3,AISPGRQSLYGYT
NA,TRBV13,ASRLGGDNSPLH
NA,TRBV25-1,ASSSNYGYT
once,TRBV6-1,ASSEAQGGSYEQY
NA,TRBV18,ASSPRADQPQH
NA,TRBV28,ASSQRRTDTQY